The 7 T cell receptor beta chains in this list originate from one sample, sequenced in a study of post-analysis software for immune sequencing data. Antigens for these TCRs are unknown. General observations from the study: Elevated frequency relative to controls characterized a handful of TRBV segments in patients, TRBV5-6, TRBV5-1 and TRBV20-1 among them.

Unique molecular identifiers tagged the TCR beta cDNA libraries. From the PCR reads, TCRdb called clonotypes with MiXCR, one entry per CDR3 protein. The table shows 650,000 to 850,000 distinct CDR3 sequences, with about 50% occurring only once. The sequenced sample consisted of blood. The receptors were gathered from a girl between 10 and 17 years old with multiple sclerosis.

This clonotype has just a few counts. CDR3 residues: CASSIGYEQYF. CDR3 nucleotide sequence: TGTGCCAGCAGTATCGGGTACGAGCAGTACTTC. The chain is built from TRBV12-3 or TRBV12-4 and TRBJ2-7; D gene unclear. There are 11 residues in the CDR3. Trimming took off 5 bases at V and 4 bases at J, with 6 bases between the two ends.

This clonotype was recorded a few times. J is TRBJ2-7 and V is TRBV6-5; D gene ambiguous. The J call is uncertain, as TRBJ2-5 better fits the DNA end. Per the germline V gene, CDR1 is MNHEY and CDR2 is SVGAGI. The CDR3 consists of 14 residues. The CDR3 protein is CASSHDAVGETQYF. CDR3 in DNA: TGTGCCAGCAGTCACGACGCGGTGGGAGAGACCCAGTACTTC.

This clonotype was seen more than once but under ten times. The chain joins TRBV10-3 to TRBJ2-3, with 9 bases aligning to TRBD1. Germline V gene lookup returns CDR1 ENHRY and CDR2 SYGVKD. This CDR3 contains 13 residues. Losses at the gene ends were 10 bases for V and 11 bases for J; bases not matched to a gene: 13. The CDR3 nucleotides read TGTGCCAGCCGGGACAGGGCGCTTAGTTGGCAGTATTTT. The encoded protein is CASRDRALSWQYF.

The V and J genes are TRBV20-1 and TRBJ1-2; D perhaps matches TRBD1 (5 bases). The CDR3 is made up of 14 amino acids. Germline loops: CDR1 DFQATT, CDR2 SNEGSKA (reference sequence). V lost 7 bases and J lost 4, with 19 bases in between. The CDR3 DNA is TGCAGTGTCGCGGAGGCAGGGAGGAGCTATGGCTACACCTTC. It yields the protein CSVAEAGRSYGYTF.

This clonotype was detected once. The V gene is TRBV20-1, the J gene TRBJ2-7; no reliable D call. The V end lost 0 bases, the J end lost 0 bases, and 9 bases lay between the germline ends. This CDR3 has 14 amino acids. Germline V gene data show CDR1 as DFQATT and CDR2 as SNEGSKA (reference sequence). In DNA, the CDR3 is TGCAGTGCTAGAGATCTTCCCGGCTCCTACGAGCAGTACTTC. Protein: CSARDLPGSYEQYF.

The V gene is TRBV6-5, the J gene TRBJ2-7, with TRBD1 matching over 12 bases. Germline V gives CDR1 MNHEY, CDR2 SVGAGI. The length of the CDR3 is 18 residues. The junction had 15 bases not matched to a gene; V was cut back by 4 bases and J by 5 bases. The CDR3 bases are TGTGCCAGCAGTTTCCGGGACAGGGGGCTTAGCAAACTCCACGAGCAGTACTTC. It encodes CASSFRDRGLSKLHEQYF.

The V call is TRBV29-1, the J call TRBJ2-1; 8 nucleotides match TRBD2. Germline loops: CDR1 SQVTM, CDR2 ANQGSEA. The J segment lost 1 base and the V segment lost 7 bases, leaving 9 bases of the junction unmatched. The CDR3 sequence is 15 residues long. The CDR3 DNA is TGCAGCGCCATTCTCATAGCGGGGTCCTACAATGAGCAGTTCTTC. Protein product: CSAILIAGSYNEQFF.